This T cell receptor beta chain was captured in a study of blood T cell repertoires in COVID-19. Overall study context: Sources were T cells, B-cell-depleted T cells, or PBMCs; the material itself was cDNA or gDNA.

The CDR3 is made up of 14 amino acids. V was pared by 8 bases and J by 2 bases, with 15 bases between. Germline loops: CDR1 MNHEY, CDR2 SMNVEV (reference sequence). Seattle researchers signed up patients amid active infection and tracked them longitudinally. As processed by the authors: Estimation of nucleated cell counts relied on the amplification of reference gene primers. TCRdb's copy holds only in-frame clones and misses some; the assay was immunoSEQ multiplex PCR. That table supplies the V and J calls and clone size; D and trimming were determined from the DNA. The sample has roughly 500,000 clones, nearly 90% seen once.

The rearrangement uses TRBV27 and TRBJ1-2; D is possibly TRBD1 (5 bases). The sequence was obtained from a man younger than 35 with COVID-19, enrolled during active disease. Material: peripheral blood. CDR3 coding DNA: TGTGCCAGCTGTAGAGCGGGGGGGAACTATGGCTACACCTTC. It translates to CASCRAGGNYGYTF.